This T cell receptor (beta chain) was profiled in a study of blood T cell repertoires in COVID-19. This clone was counted a single time. Repertoires were generated with immunoSEQ multiplex PCR, while TCRdb's copy carries only in-frame clones and drops some. The sample consists of more than 110,000 clones, roughly four fifths of them appearing once. Germline V gene sequence: CDR1 SGHTA, CDR2 FQGTGA. The CDR3 contains 15 residues. Trimming took 5 bases from V and 7 from J; bases not matched to a gene: 10. The receptor's source is an older woman with acute or convalescent COVID-19. The sequenced sample was peripheral blood. The genes are TRBV7-3 and TRBJ2-1; 8 bases are a match to TRBD2. The CDR3 here is CASSRRLARTNEQFF. The DNA of the CDR3 is TGTGCCAGCAGCCGGAGACTAGCGAGGACGAATGAGCAGTTCTTC.